Detailed here is one TCR beta chain. The sample comes from a study of blood T cell repertoires in COVID-19. Study at large: COVID-19 samples collected from the United States, Italy and Spain covered acute and convalescent phases. The analysed material was cDNA or gDNA that came from T cells, B-cell-depleted T cells, or PBMCs.

Profiled with immunoSEQ multiplex PCR; TCRdb holds only in-frame clones, not every one. In the table there are fewer than 300,000 clones, approximately 89% of which are singletons. Germline loops: CDR1 GTSNPN, CDR2 SVGIG (reference sequence). The CDR3 is 12 amino acids. The V and J ends lost 4 bases and 6 bases respectively, with 9 bases between them. Sequencing was carried out using peripheral blood. This clonotype was obtained from a woman aged 25-40 years with COVID-19, enrolled during active disease. This chain uses TRBV30 with TRBJ2-2; D might be TRBD1 (6 bases). This CDR3 reads CAWNRVAGELFF. CDR3 DNA: TGTGCCTGGAACAGGGTAGCCGGGGAGCTGTTTTTT.